This T cell receptor (beta chain) is drawn from a study of Graves' ophthalmopathy and Graves' hyperthyroidism. Overall study results and limits: Ophthalmopathy cases were distinguished from stable hyperthyroidism by a 13-signature model, reaching about 85% sensitivity and around 80% specificity. The authors also found most expanded thyroid clonotypes above 0.001 frequency in blood.

Points on this clonotype: Its antigen is still unknown. A junction end diverges from the germline sequence, so it may reflect a read error.

The CDR3 is made up of 13 amino acids. Germline V lookup: CDR1 MNHNS, CDR2 SASEGT. Amplified material comprised TCR beta CDR3 regions derived from RNA transcripts. RT-PCR was first run with HTBI primers, then multiplex PCR in a second round. TCRdb re-analysed the multiplex PCR reads in MiXCR, keeping a single row per CDR3 protein. Of just over 400,000 distinct CDR3 sequences in the sample, around 21% were seen once. The sequence came from a woman younger than 35 with stable Graves' hyperthyroidism. V gene TRBV6-1 combines with J gene TRBJ1-1; 8 nucleotides agree with TRBD1. Source material: peripheral blood. The CDR3 bases are TGTGCCATCAGTGGGACAGGACCCAACCAAGCTTTCTTT. Amino acids: CAISGTGPNQAFF.